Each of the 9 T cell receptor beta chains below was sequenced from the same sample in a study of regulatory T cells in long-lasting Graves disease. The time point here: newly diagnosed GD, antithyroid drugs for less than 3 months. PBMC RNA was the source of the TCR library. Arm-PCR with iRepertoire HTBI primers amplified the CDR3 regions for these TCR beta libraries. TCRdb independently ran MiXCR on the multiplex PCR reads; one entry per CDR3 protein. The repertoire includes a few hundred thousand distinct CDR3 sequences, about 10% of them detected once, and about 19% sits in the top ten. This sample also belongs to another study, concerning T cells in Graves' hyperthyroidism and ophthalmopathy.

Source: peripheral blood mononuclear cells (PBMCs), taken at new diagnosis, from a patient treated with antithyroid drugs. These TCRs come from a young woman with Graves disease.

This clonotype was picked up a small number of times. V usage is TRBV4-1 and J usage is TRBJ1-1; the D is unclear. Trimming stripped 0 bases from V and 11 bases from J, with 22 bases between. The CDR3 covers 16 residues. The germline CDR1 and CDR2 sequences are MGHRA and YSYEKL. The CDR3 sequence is CASSQDAQRIYPEAFF. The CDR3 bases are TGCGCCAGCAGCCAAGACGCTCAGCGTATCTATCCCGAGGCTTTCTTT.

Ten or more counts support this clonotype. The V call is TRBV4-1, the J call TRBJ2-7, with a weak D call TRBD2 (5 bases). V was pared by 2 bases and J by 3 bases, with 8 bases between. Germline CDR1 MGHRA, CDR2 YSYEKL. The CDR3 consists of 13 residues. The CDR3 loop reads CASSQLAGYEQYV. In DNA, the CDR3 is TGCGCCAGCAGCCAACTCGCGGGCTACGAGCAGTACGTC.

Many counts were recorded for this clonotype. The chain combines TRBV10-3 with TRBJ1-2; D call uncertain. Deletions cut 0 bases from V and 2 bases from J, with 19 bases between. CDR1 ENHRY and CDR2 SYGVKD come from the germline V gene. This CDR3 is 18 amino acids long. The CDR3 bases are TGTGCCATCAGTGAGTCTCCGTCAGGAGGGTCTGCAAACTATGGCTACACCTTC. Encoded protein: CAISESPSGGSANYGYTF.

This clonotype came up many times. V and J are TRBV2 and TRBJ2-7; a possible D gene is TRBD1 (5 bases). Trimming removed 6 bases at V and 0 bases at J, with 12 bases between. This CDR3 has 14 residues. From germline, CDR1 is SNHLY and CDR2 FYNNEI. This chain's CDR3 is CASSKTESSYEQYV. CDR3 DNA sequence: TGTGCCAGCAGCAAGACAGAGAGCTCCTACGAGCAGTACGTC.

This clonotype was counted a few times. CDR3 nucleotide sequence: TGCAGTGCTAGAGTTTGGGGGGGATCGGACTATGGCTACACCTTC. Amino acid sequence: CSARVWGGSDYGYTF. The genes are TRBV20-1 and TRBJ1-2; D is perhaps TRBD1 (5 bases). Germline CDR1 DFQATT, CDR2 SNEGSKA (reference sequence). V was clipped by 1 base and J by 3 bases, with 15 bases between them. The CDR3 length is 15 residues.

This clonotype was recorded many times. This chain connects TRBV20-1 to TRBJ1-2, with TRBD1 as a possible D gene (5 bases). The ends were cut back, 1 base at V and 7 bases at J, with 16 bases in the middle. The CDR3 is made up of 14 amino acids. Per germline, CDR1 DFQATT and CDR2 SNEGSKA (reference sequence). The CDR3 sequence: CSARANGRAGGYTF. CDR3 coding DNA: TGCAGTGCTAGAGCCAACGGCAGGGCGGGTGGCTACACCTTC.

The CDR3 sequence: CASTDYSSTDTQYF. Written as DNA, the CDR3 is TGTGCCAGTACGGACTACTCTAGCACAGATACGCAGTATTTT. The chain uses TRBV19 and TRBJ2-3, with D possibly being TRBD2 (6 bases). Germline lookup yields CDR1 LNHDA and CDR2 SQIVND (reference sequence). The CDR3 has 14 residues. Trimming removed 7 bases from V and 0 bases from J, with 11 bases in between.

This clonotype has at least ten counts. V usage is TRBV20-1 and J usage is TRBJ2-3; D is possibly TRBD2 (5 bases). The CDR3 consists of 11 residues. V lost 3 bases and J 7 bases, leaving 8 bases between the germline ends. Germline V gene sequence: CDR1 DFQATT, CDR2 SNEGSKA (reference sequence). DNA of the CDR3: TGCAGTGCTAGTCCGGGAAATACGCAGTATTTT. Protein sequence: CSASPGNTQYF.

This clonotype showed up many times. CDR3 region: CASRHRANTEAFF. The CDR3 bases are TGTGCCAGCAGGCACAGAGCCAACACTGAAGCTTTCTTT. The chain is built from TRBV11-1 and TRBJ1-1, with no clear D. V shed 6 bases and J shed 2 bases, with 10 bases lying between them. CDR3 length equals 13 residues. Germline loops: CDR1 SGHAT, CDR2 FQDESV (reference sequence).